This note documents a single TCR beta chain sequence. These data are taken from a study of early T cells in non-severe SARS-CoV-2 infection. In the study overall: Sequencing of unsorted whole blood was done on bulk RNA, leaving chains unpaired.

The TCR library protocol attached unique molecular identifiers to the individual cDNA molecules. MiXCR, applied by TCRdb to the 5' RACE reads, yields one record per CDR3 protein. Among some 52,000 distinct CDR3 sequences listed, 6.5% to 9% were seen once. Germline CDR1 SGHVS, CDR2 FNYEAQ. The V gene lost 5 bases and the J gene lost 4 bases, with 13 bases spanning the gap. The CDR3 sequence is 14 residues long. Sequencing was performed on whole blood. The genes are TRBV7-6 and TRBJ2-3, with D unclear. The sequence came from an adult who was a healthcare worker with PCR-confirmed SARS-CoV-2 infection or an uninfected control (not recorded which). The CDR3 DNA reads TGTGCCAGCAGCGCTGGGATGACCGCAGATACGCAGTATTTT. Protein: CASSAGMTADTQYF.